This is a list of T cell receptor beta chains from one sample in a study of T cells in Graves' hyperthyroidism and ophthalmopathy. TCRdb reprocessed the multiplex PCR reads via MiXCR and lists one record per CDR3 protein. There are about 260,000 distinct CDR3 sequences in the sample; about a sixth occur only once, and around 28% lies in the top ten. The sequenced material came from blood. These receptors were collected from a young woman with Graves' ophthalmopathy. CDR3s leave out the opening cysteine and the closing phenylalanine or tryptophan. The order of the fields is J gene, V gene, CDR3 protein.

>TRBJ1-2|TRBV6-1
ASSEGSGDYGYT
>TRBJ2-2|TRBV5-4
ASSPYGANTGELF
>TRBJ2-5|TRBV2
ASSEGPLQETQY
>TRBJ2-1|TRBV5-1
ASSSGRSYNEQF
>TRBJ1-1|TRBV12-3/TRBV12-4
ASKAAGGTEAF
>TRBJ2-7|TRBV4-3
ASSQVRSYEQY
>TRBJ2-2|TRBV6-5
ASSYVGQGAATGELF
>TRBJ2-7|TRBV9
ASSVEGTGGSEQY
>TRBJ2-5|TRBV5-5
ASSLEENQETQY
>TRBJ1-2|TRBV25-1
ASSDPRQGGSGYT
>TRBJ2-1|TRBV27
ASSFLWLNEDTYNEQF
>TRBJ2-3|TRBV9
ASSVFGGSTTDTQY
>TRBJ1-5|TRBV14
ASSRDIYQPQH
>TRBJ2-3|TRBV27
ASSLLAGTPADTQY
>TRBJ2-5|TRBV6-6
ASSYSDGETQY
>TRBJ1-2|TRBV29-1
SVEGRLYGYT
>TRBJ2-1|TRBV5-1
ASSALTSGINEQF
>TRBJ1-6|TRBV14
ASSQDVGGNSPLH
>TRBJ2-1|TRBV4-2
ASSQPRSGGTSYNEQF
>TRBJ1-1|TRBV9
ASSSHTGGLNTEAF
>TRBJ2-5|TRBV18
ASSPGTGRETQY
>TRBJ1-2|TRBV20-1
SASPDNLGGYT
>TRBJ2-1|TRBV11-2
ASSPGTSGGNEQF
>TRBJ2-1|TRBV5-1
ASSWGANEQF
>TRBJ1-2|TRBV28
ASTLAGSGGYT
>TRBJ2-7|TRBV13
ASSFGAEDVQY
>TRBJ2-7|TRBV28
ASSLWAGSYEQY
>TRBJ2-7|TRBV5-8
ASSPPGTGFPYEQY
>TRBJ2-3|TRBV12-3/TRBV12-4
ASRNTASGTDTQY
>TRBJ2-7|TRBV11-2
ASSDRKSSYEQY
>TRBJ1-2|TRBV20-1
SAKQDMALHYGYT
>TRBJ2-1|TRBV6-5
ASSSSGRYEQF
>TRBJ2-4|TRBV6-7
ASSTASGLAKNIQY
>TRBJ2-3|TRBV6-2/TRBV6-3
ASTSPGEGTDTQY
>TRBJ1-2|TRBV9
ASSVASGGDGCT
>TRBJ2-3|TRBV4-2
ASSQDPGRGVTDTQY
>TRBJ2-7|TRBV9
ASSGRDNSYEQY
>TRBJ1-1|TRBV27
ASRGRSMNTEAF
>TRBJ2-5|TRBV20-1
SAREIPSYGTTQETQY
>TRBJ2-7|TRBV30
AWNFRRRGYEQY
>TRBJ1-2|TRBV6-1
ASSETPTGLLGYT
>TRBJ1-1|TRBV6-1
ASQGLGASEAF
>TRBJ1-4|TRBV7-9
ASSPGTGSEKLF
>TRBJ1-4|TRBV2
ASSEATEEKLF
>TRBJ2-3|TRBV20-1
SASMTGPDTQY